This entry lists 24 T cell receptor beta chains sequenced from one sample in a study of blood T cell repertoires in COVID-19. Libraries were prepared by immunoSEQ multiplex PCR; TCRdb keeps only in-frame clonotypes and omits some of them. The top ten hold approximately 2.2% of the sample, which has under 150,000 clones, approximately 86% seen once. Material: PBMCs or T cells enriched from blood (not recorded which). Receptors originate from a woman aged 45-65 years who had recovered from COVID-19.

The rearrangement uses TRBV18 and TRBJ1-4, with a tentative D call TRBD1 (5 bases). CDR1 and CDR2 from the germline V gene are KGHSH and LQKENI. V was trimmed by 4 bases and J by 2 bases, leaving 11 bases between them. There are 15 residues in the CDR3. The CDR3 coding sequence is TGTGCCAGCTCACTAGCTGGGGGGACTAATGAAAAACTGTTTTTT. Translation gives CASSLAGGTNEKLFF.

Notes on this clone: Additional DNA sequences in this sample encode the identical CDR3. The chain is built from TRBV6-5 and TRBJ2-7; 10 positions agree with TRBD1. V was clipped by 2 bases and J by 3 bases; unmatched bases: 1. This CDR3 comprises 14 residues. Germline CDR1 is MNHEY and CDR2 is SVGAGI. In DNA form, the CDR3 reads TGTGCCAGCAGTTACGGACAGGGGGGCTACGAGCAGTACTTC. Translated: CASSYGQGGYEQYF.

This chain connects TRBV6-5 to TRBJ1-1; TRBD1 might be the D (5 bases). V was pared by 0 bases and J by 8 bases, with 13 bases between. This CDR3 is built from 14 residues. Germline lookup yields CDR1 MNHEY and CDR2 SVGAGI. CDR3 region: CASSYSVGPAEAFF. The CDR3 DNA is TGTGCCAGCAGTTACTCGGTGGGGCCCGCCGAAGCTTTCTTT.

This clone was detected only once. The chain links TRBV7-2 to TRBJ2-7, with TRBD1 as a possible D gene (5 bases). The CDR3 runs 14 residues. The germline V gene has CDR1 SGHTA and CDR2 FQGNSA. V lost 3 bases, J lost 3 bases, and 12 bases lay in between. CDR3: CASSFGRQNYEQYF. CDR3 nucleotides: TGTGCCAGCAGCTTCGGAAGACAGAACTACGAGCAGTACTTC. Supplemented by reference TRBV7-2 and TRBJ2-7, the full variable domain reads GAGVSQSPSNKVTEKGKDVELRCDPISGHTALYWYRQSLGQGLEFLIYFQGNSAPDKSGLPSDRFSAERTGGSVSTLTIQRTQQEDSAVYLCASSFGRQNYEQYFGPGTRLTVT.

There are a few counts of this clone. CDR3: CASSISGIRDEQYF. The CDR3, as DNA: TGTGCCAGTAGTATTTCAGGGATACGTGACGAGCAGTACTTC. This sequence joins TRBV19 and TRBJ2-7, with a weak D call TRBD1 (5 bases). The CDR3 extends over 14 amino acids. V was shortened by 3 bases and J by 5 bases, with 14 bases between the two germline ends. Germline-derived CDR1 and CDR2 are LNHDA and SQIVND (reference sequence).

This clone was recorded once. The V call is TRBV7-9, the J call TRBJ2-2; TRBD2 might be the D (6 bases). Germline CDR1 SEHNR, CDR2 FQNEAQ (reference sequence). Deletions cut 3 bases from V and 4 bases from J, with 15 bases between. The CDR3 totals 16 residues. The CDR3 spells CASSLEGFPFTGELFF. CDR3 DNA sequence: TGTGCCAGCAGCTTGGAGGGCTTTCCGTTCACCGGGGAGCTGTTTTTT.

The chain couples TRBV4-2 to TRBJ2-7; D is uncertain. The CDR3 has 17 residues. V lost 0 bases, J lost 3 bases, and 18 bases lay in between. The germline gives CDR1 LGHNA, CDR2 YNFKEQ. This chain's CDR3 is CASSQDLSSPFSYEQYF. CDR3 nucleotide sequence: TGTGCCAGCAGCCAAGATTTGAGTAGCCCGTTTAGCTACGAGCAGTACTTC.

The rearrangement uses TRBV5-1 and TRBJ2-1; 9 nucleotides align to TRBD2. Trimming cost V 0 bases and J 9 bases; bases outside gene matches: 7. The V gene's germline CDR1 is SGHRS and CDR2 YFSETQ. CDR3 length: 15 amino acids. The CDR3 loop is CASSLDAGGPGEQFF. The CDR3 bases are TGCGCCAGCAGCTTGGACGCGGGGGGGCCGGGTGAGCAGTTCTTC.

In nucleotides, the CDR3 is TGCAGTGCTAGTGATAGCGGGGCCTCCTACGAGCAGTACTTC. Its translation is CSASDSGASYEQYF. This rearrangement joins TRBV20-1 to TRBJ2-7; 8 bases agree with TRBD2. The ends lost 3 bases at V and 0 bases at J; junction bases unmatched: 4. CDR1 is DFQATT, CDR2 SNEGSKA, per germline (reference sequence). This CDR3 contains 14 residues.

The chain combines TRBV6-5 with TRBJ1-2, with a possible D match to TRBD1 (5 bases). V shed 6 bases and J shed 6 bases, with 17 bases lying between them. Germline V gene lookup returns CDR1 MNHEY and CDR2 SVGAGI. This CDR3 is 14 amino acids long. The CDR3 protein is CASSRPGMGNGYTF. CDR3 coding DNA: TGTGCCAGCAGCCGACCAGGGATGGGGAATGGCTACACCTTC.

The CDR3 DNA reads TGTGCCACCAGTGACCCCCAGGGCAAGGATGAGCAGTTCTTC. Translating it yields CATSDPQGKDEQFF. The chain has TRBV24-1 and TRBJ2-1; D possibly corresponds to TRBD1 (5 bases). Germline lookup yields CDR1 KGHDR and CDR2 SFDVKD. There are 14 residues in the CDR3. Trimming pared 4 bases from V and 8 bases from J, leaving 14 bases between.

The chain combines TRBV9 with TRBJ1-4; TRBD1 aligns across 8 bases. The V gene's germline CDR1 is SGDLS and CDR2 YYNGEE. The CDR3 extends over 15 amino acids. V was pared by 2 bases and J by 7 bases, with 7 bases of the junction left unmatched. This chain's CDR3 is CASSVQGAVGEKLFF. CDR3 in DNA: TGTGCCAGCAGCGTGCAGGGGGCGGTCGGTGAAAAACTGTTTTTT.

The chain combines TRBV4-1 with TRBJ1-5, with D tentatively TRBD1 (5 bases). With 4 bases removed from V and 6 bases from J, the gap between germline ends came to 13 bases. Germline CDR1 MGHRA, CDR2 YSYEKL. This CDR3 spans 14 amino acids. The CDR3 region is CASSLMGGSQPQHF. The CDR3 region has the DNA TGCGCCAGCAGCCTCATGGGGGGAAGTCAGCCCCAGCATTTT.

This clone has only a few counts. The rearrangement uses TRBV2 and TRBJ1-5; TRBD1 might be the D (6 bases). The ends were cut back, 7 bases at V and 7 bases at J, with 11 bases in the middle. Per the germline V gene, CDR1 is SNHLY and CDR2 is FYNNEI. The length of the CDR3 is 12 residues. CDR3 DNA: TGTGCCAGCACCGGGCAGGGGCAGCCCCAGCATTTT. Its protein is CASTGQGQPQHF. Full variable domain (rest looked up from reference TRBV2 and TRBJ1-5): EPEVTQTPSHQVTQMGQEVILRCVPISNHLYFYWYRQILGQKVEFLVSFYNNEISEKSEIFDDQFSVERPDGSNFTLKIRSTKLEDSAMYFCASTGQGQPQHFGDGTRLSIL.

V gene TRBV2 combines with J gene TRBJ1-1; TRBD1 agrees at 9 bases. The CDR3 sequence is 15 residues long. Germline V gene sequence: CDR1 SNHLY, CDR2 FYNNEI. V shed 5 bases and J 5 bases; nucleotides not matched to a gene: 9. CDR3 in DNA: TGTGCCAGCAGTCCCGGGACAGGGCTAGGGACTGAAGCTTTCTTT. Translating it yields CASSPGTGLGTEAFF.

This clone appeared a single time. The chain recombines TRBV10-3 with TRBJ2-1; the D gene is possibly TRBD2 (7 bases). The CDR3 has 16 amino acids. Germline CDR1 ENHRY, CDR2 SYGVKD. The germline V and J ends were trimmed by 1 base and 4 bases, with 14 bases remaining between them. This CDR3 reads CAISELEGGAYNEQFF. CDR3 nucleotides: TGTGCCATCAGTGAGTTGGAGGGGGGGGCTTACAATGAGCAGTTCTTC.

The V call is TRBV5-4, the J call TRBJ1-1, with TRBD1 as a possible D gene (6 bases). Trimming took off 4 bases at V and 4 bases at J, with 14 bases between the two ends. The CDR3 is 14 residues long. Germline CDR1 SGHNT, CDR2 YYREEE (reference sequence). The CDR3 loop reads CASSTEQGRTEAFF. CDR3 nucleotide sequence: TGTGCCAGCAGCACCGAACAGGGTCGCACTGAAGCTTTCTTT.

The chain combines TRBV27 with TRBJ2-7; D possibly corresponds to TRBD2 (7 bases). V was clipped by 5 bases and J by 5 bases, with 22 bases between them. The CDR3 is 16 amino acids. Germline V lookup: CDR1 MNHEY, CDR2 SMNVEV (reference sequence). As DNA, the CDR3 is TGTGCCAGCAGTCCCCGAGAAGGGGGGGCCCCCGACGAGCAGTACTTC. Protein: CASSPREGGAPDEQYF.

The chain uses TRBV19 and TRBJ1-1, with TRBD1 matching 11 bases. V shed 6 bases and J 4 bases; nucleotides not matched to a gene: 10. This CDR3 is 16 amino acids long. Germline CDR1 is LNHDA and CDR2 is SQIVND (reference sequence). Written as DNA, the CDR3 is TGTGCCAGTAGGCTCGGGACAGGGGGACTGCGCACTGAAGCTTTCTTT. This codes for CASRLGTGGLRTEAFF. The full variable domain, completed using reference TRBV19 and TRBJ1-1, is DGGITQSPKYLFRKEGQNVTLSCEQNLNHDAMYWYRQDPGQGLRLIYYSQIVNDFQKGDIAEGYSVSREKKESFPLTVTSAQKNPTAFYLCASRLGTGGLRTEAFFGQGTRLTVV.

The chain has TRBV19 and TRBJ2-7; TRBD1 agrees at 9 bases. The V segment lost 10 bases and the J segment 4 bases; nucleotides outside the gene matches: 5. Germline V gene lookup returns CDR1 LNHDA and CDR2 SQIVND (reference sequence). The CDR3 sequence is 12 residues long. The CDR3 loop is CATSTGGYEQYF. The CDR3 DNA follows: TGTGCCACTTCGACAGGGGGGTACGAGCAGTACTTC.

This rearrangement joins TRBV18 to TRBJ1-5; D may be TRBD1 (5 bases). Germline lookup yields CDR1 KGHSH and CDR2 LQKENI. The germline V and J ends were trimmed by 3 bases and 9 bases, with 9 bases remaining between them. The CDR3 has 12 amino acids. The CDR3 reads CASSPPGGPQHF. The DNA for the CDR3 is TGTGCCAGCTCACCCCCCGGGGGGCCCCAGCATTTT.

Details on this clone: The junction differs from germline at one of its ends, possibly a read error. The chain uses TRBV3-1 (or the pseudogene TRBV3-2) and TRBJ1-2, with D uncertain. The CDR3 spans 11 residues. The germline CDR1 and CDR2 sequences are LGHDT and YNNKEL (reference sequence). The CDR3 loop reads CASSQRIGMAF. As DNA, the CDR3 is TGTGCCAGCAGCCAGCGAATCGGGATGGCCTTC.

The chain combines TRBV7-9 with TRBJ2-7; 7 nucleotides agree with TRBD2. In germline, CDR1 is SEHNR, CDR2 FQNEAQ (reference sequence). Unmatched junction bases numbered 10, after V lost 5 bases and J lost 3 bases. This CDR3 has 15 residues. The CDR3 region is CASSREAGRLYEQYF. The CDR3 DNA sequence: TGTGCCAGCAGCCGAGAAGCGGGGAGGCTCTACGAGCAGTACTTC. The variable domain in full, with the rest retrieved from reference TRBV7-9 and TRBJ2-7, is DTGVSQNPRHKITKRGQNVTFRCDPISEHNRLYWYRQTLGQGPEFLTYFQNEAQLEKSRLLSDRFSAERPKGSFSTLEIQRTEQGDSAMYLCASSREAGRLYEQYFGPGTRLTVT.

The CDR3: CASSLGDGNYGYTF. In DNA form, the CDR3 reads TGCGCCAGCAGCTTGGGCGACGGGAACTATGGCTACACCTTC. The rearrangement joins TRBV5-1 to TRBJ1-2; no reliable D call. There are 14 residues in the CDR3. Trimming cost V 0 bases and J 2 bases, with 8 bases left between them. The germline V gene has CDR1 SGHRS and CDR2 YFSETQ.